The present T cell receptor (beta chain) was sequenced within a study of memory CD4+ T cells and cytomegalovirus serostatus. Single viable CD3+CD4+CD8-CD45RO+ cells were sorted as the memory CD4+ T cells. General observations from the study: Median bootstrapped AUC for CMV status was about 0.94 originally, just under 0.93 US-trained.

This table comes from immunoSEQ multiplex PCR, and its TCRdb copy is limited to in-frame clones, with some not included. This sample has about 43,000 clones, with around 77% found just once. A note on this clone: Its antigen is still unknown.

With V trimmed by 6 bases and J by 2 bases, 15 bases remained unmatched. This CDR3 comprises 18 residues. In germline, CDR1 is LNHDA, CDR2 SQIVND (reference sequence). The chain recombines TRBV19 with TRBJ2-7, with TRBD2 matching over 11 bases. The origin of this receptor is an adult in good health and CMV-seronegative. Input material: memory CD4+ T cells from blood. For the CDR3, the DNA is TGTGCCAGTAGCAATCGACTAGCGGGGTCCCTGAAAACCTACGAGCAGTACTTC. Its translation is CASSNRLAGSLKTYEQYF.